The present T cell receptor beta chain was sequenced within a study of blood T cells in healthy people across ages. Study-level information: Every two T cells gave about one barcoded beta molecule via template switching.

Using a J-beta primer mix together with a sample-barcoded 5' primer, a second PCR was run for about 6 to 12 cycles. MiXCR, applied by TCRdb to the 5' RACE reads, yields one record per CDR3 protein. The sample lists 500,000 to 700,000 distinct CDR3 sequences; roughly 31% were seen once. Ten or more counts support this clonotype. CDR3 length: 16 amino acids. In germline, CDR1 is SGHKS, CDR2 YYEKEE (reference sequence). V shed 0 bases and J shed 5 bases, with 15 bases lying between them. Sequencing input: blood. The rearrangement uses TRBV5-5 and TRBJ2-1; D might be TRBD2 (5 bases). The sequence was collected from an elderly woman in good health. DNA of the CDR3: TGTGCCAGCAGCTTGGATCTAGGCGGGTACAACAATGAGCAGTTCTTC. Translated: CASSLDLGGYNNEQFF.